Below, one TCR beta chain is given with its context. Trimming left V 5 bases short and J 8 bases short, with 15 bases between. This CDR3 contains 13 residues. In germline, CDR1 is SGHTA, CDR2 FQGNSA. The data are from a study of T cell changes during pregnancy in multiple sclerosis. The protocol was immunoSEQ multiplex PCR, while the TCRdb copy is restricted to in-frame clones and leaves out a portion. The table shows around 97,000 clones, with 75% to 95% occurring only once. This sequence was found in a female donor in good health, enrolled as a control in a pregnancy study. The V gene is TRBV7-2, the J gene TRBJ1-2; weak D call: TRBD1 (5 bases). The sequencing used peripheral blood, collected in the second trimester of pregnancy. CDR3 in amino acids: CASSQRGGRGYTF. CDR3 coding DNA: TGTGCCAGCAGCCAAAGGGGAGGGAGGGGCTACACCTTC.